Sequencing of this T cell receptor (beta chain) was carried out in a study of blood T cell repertoires in COVID-19. With V trimmed by 3 bases and J by 1 base, 18 bases remained unmatched. Germline CDR1 and CDR2: SGHRS and YFSETQ. CDR3 length: 20 residues. This clone was recorded a few times. Only in-frame clones appear in the TCRdb table, and some are missing; sequencing was by immunoSEQ multiplex PCR. The sample consists of about 240,000 clones, roughly 80% of them appearing once. The chain carries TRBV5-1 and TRBJ1-1, with 10 bases matching TRBD1. This clonotype was sampled from a woman aged 18-35 years with acute or convalescent COVID-19. The sequencing input was peripheral blood. The CDR3 here is CASSYRDRGRLVQGNTEAFF. The CDR3 DNA is TGCGCCAGCAGCTACCGGGACAGGGGAAGGCTAGTACAAGGGAACACTGAAGCTTTCTTT.